The clone carrying this T cell receptor (beta chain) was picked up a small number of times. The data derive from a study of PD-1 blockade in mismatch repair-deficient tumors. Using immunoSEQ multiplex PCR, the repertoire was profiled, and TCRdb retains in-frame clones only, with some absent. The sample records 100,000 or so clones, 82% being singletons. The V gene lost 3 bases and the J gene lost 3 bases, with 12 bases spanning the gap. CDR3 length: 14 amino acids. The germline gives CDR1 MGHRA, CDR2 YSYEKL. The sequence came from an adult with mismatch repair-deficient cancer. This sequence joins TRBV4-1 and TRBJ2-7, with no clear D. Here the sequenced sample was peripheral blood, taken roughly 35 weeks after starting pembrolizumab. The CDR3 is CASSHNRAIYEQYF. Written as DNA, the CDR3 is TGCGCCAGCAGCCACAATAGGGCGATCTACGAGCAGTACTTC.